The subject of this entry is one T cell receptor (beta chain). Its antigen remains unidentified. This record comes from a study of response to subunit inactivated influenza vaccine. TCRdb re-analysed the RT-PCR reads in MiXCR, keeping a single row per CDR3 protein. The data hold approximately 500,000 distinct CDR3 sequences, with 14% observed a single time. Study outcomes and limitations: The authors proposed limited new T cell recruitment per seasonal influenza vaccination.

The CDR3 extends over 15 amino acids. The germline CDR1 and CDR2 sequences are LGHNA and YSLEER. Trimming removed 0 bases from V and 5 bases from J; junction bases left unmatched: 5. This TCR derives from a man in his forties or fifties who received an inactivated influenza vaccine. The sequences come from PBMCs from blood, collected roughly 12 days after vaccination. The V gene is TRBV4-3, the J gene TRBJ2-5; 8 bases map to TRBD1. CDR3 bases: TGCGCCAGCAGCCAAGAGACAGGGGATAGGGAGACCCAGTACTTC. Its protein product is CASSQETGDRETQYF.